This is a list of T cell receptor beta chains from one sample in a study of blood T cell repertoires in COVID-19. Here immunoSEQ multiplex PCR was the method, and the copy in TCRdb shows in-frame clones only, minus some. The data contain about 390,000 clones, around nine tenths of them singletons. Sequencing input: PBMCs or T cells enriched from blood (not recorded which). Receptor source: a woman aged 45-60 years who had recovered from COVID-19. Both conserved end residues are trimmed from each CDR3. Each record gives: clone size, J gene, V gene, CDR3 protein. Only some rows state a clone size, as once, few, many or a class for expanded clones.

>once|TRBJ2-5|TRBV4-1
ASSPREQETQY
>NA|TRBJ1-1|TRBV19
ASSIYQDTEAF
>NA|TRBJ1-4|TRBV5-6
ASSDLAGKEKLF
>once|TRBJ1-6|TRBV5-4
ASSLDQGVSPLH
>NA|TRBJ2-2|TRBV5-6
ASSFQNTGELF
>NA|TRBJ1-3|TRBV6-5
ASSYSTGWGNTIY
>few|TRBJ2-5|TRBV7-2
ASSSGPSQGETQY
>once|TRBJ2-5|TRBV19
ASSIGTSIVQETQY
>NA|TRBJ1-4|TRBV30
AWSVPSGVNEKLF
>once|TRBJ2-3|TRBV7-2
ASSLSSGTADTQY
>NA|TRBJ2-5|TRBV7-2
ATQLQLAGGETQY
>few|TRBJ1-6|TRBV19
ASSPTGTANSPLH
>NA|TRBJ1-4|TRBV5-8
ASSTPGQGHEKLF
>NA|TRBJ1-1|TRBV4-2
ASSQEWQNTEAF
>NA|TRBJ1-6|TRBV11-2
ASARGGGKGLH
>NA|TRBJ1-5|TRBV19
ASNQGNQPQH
>NA|TRBJ2-2|TRBV7-9
ASSLGDTNTGELF
>NA|TRBJ2-1|TRBV7-6
ASSPDSATYNEQF
>NA|TRBJ2-3|TRBV27
ASSPTYDTQY
>NA|TRBJ2-5|TRBV11-2
ASRRGPGETQY
>NA|TRBJ1-1|TRBV2
ASISSRDRKAF
>NA|TRBJ2-3|TRBV10-3
AISPTGGTDTQY
>few|TRBJ2-7|TRBV5-6
ASSPAGTGASYEQY
>NA|TRBJ2-7|TRBV28
ASSLDRFFSYEQY
>NA|TRBJ1-2|TRBV7-8
ASSLAWGQGEDYT
>NA|TRBJ1-1|TRBV7-9
ASSHMNTEAF
>NA|TRBJ2-7|TRBV11-1
ASSLGPSGGAREQY
>NA|TRBJ1-1|TRBV19
ASSLRTGRMNTEAF
>once|TRBJ1-5|TRBV7-9
ASSLVLQGYSNQPQH
>NA|TRBJ1-6|TRBV7-2
ASSLVASPLH
>NA|TRBJ2-1|TRBV4-1
ASSLRPSYNEQF
>NA|TRBJ2-3|TRBV3-1/TRBV3-2
ASSQETGGTDTQY
>few|TRBJ1-1|TRBV30
AWSAPGQGVYGEAF
>NA|TRBJ2-5|TRBV28
ASSPGLRGEGLQETQY
>NA|TRBJ2-7|TRBV28
ASSSGRQPDRSYEQY
>NA|TRBJ1-2|TRBV29-1
SVDSGGGSGYT
>NA|TRBJ1-6|TRBV6-1
ASSENPLGSYNSPLH
>NA|TRBJ2-7|TRBV7-9
ASSYIHRPELFY
>NA|TRBJ1-2|TRBV5-1
ASSSGVNRGVYYGYT
>few|TRBJ1-2|TRBV5-5
ASSLVGQGAGGYT
>NA|TRBJ1-2|TRBV29-1
SVGGSAPSYGYT
>NA|TRBJ1-6|TRBV4-2
ASSQLTAGTDNSPLH
>NA|TRBJ1-5|TRBV30
AWSVAGMGQPQH
>NA|TRBJ2-1|TRBV11-2
ASSLDLAGGQDEQF
>NA|TRBJ2-7|TRBV13
ASSQGLYEQY
>NA|TRBJ1-1|TRBV5-4
ASYGGNTEAF
>NA|TRBJ1-1|TRBV19
ASSIQGWSLEAF
>NA|TRBJ2-1|TRBV24-1
ATSDTDMPYNEQF
>NA|TRBJ1-4|TRBV5-1
ASSPRGVGNEKLF
>NA|TRBJ2-7|TRBV30
AWGPGTGFDEQY
>NA|TRBJ2-1|TRBV19
ASSKVTSGGAGEQF
>NA|TRBJ2-1|TRBV5-1
ASSDEGDRVYNEQF
>NA|TRBJ2-1|TRBV7-6
ASSLGASSLGYNEQF